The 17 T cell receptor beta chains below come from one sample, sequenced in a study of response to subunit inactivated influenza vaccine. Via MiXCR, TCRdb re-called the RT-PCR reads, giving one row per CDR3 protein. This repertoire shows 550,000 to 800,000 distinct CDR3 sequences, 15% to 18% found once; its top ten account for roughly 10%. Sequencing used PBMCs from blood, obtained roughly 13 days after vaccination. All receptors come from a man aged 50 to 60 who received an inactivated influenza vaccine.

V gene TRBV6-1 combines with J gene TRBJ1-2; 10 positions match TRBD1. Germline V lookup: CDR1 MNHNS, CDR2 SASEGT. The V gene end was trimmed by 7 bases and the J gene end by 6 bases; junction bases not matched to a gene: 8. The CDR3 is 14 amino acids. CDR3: CASTRQGAIDGYTF. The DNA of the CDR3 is TGTGCCAGCACCAGACAGGGGGCAATAGATGGCTACACCTTC.

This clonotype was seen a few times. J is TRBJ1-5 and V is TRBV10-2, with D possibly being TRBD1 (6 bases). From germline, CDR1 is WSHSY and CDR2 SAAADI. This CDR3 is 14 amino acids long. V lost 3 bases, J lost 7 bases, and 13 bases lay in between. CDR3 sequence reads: CASSDYAGVQPQHF. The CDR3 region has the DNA TGCGCCAGCAGTGACTACGCAGGGGTGCAGCCCCAGCATTTT.

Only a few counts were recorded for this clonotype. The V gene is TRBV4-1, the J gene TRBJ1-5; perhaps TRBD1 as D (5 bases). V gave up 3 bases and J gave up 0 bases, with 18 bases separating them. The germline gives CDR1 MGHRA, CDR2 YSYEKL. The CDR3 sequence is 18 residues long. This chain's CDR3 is CASSQDIRAGYSNQPQHF. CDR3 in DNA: TGCGCCAGCAGCCAGGACATTCGTGCGGGGTATAGCAATCAGCCCCAGCATTTT.

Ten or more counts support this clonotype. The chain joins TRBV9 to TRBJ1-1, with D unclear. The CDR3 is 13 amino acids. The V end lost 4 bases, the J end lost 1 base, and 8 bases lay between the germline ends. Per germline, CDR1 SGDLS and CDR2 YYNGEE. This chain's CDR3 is CASSPQANTEAFF. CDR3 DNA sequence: TGTGCCAGCAGCCCGCAGGCGAACACTGAAGCTTTCTTT.

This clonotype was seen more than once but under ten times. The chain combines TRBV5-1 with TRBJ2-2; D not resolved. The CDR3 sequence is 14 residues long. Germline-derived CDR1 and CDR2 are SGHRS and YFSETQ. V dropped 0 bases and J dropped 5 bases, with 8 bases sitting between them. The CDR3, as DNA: TGCGCCAGCAGCTTGGAACAGCTAACCGGGGAGCTGTTTTTT. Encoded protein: CASSLEQLTGELFF.

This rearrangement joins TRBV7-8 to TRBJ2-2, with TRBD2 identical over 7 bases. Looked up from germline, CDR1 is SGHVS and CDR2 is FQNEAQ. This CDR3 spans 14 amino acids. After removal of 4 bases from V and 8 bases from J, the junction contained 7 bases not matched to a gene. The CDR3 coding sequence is TGTGCCAGCAGCTCCCAGCGGGGTAGTGGGGAGCTGTTTTTT. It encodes CASSSQRGSGELFF. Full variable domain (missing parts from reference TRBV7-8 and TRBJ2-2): GAGVSQSPRYKVAKRGQDVALRCDPISGHVSLFWYQQALGQGPEFLTYFQNEAQLDKSGLPSDRFFAERPEGSVSTLKIQRTQQEDSAVYLCASSSQRGSGELFFGEGSRLTVL.

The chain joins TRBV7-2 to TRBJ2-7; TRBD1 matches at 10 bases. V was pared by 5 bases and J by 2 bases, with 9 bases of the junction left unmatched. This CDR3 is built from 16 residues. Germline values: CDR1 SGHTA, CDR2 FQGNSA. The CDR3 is CASSLRPGQGPYEQYF. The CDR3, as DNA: TGTGCCAGCAGCCTAAGACCGGGACAGGGGCCCTACGAGCAGTACTTC.

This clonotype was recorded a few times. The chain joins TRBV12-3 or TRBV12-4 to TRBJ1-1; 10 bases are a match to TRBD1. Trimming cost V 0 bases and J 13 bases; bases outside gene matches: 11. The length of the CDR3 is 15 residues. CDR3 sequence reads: CASSLALGTRTGGFF. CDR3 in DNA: TGTGCCAGCAGTTTAGCGCTAGGTACCCGGACAGGGGGTTTCTTT.

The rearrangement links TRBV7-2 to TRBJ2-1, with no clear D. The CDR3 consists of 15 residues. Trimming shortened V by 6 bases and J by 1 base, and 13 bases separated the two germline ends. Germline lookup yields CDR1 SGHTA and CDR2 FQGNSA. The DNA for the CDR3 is TGTGCCAGCAGTCCCACCTACGGATCCTACAATGAGCAGTTCTTC. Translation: CASSPTYGSYNEQFF.

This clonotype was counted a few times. The CDR3 nucleotides read TGTGCCAGCAGCCCACAGCCCAATCAGCCCCAGCATTTT. Translation gives CASSPQPNQPQHF. This chain links TRBV11-2 with TRBJ1-5, with no clear D. The V gene's germline CDR1 is SGHAT and CDR2 FQNNGV. Between the trimmed V and J ends, which lost 5 bases and 3 bases, there was a span of 8 bases. The CDR3 is made up of 13 amino acids.

CDR3 region: CASSYSRPGDNSPLHF. Written as DNA, the CDR3 is TGTGCCAGCAGTTACTCGCGCCCAGGCGATAATTCACCCCTCCACTTT. The rearrangement links TRBV6-5 to TRBJ1-6, with no clear D. V lost 0 bases, J lost 5 bases, and 11 bases lay in between. Germline assignment: CDR1 MNHEY and CDR2 SVGAGI. The CDR3 length is 16 residues.

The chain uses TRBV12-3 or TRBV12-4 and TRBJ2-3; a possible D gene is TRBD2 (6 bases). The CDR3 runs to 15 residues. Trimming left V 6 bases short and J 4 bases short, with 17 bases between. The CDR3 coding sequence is TGTGCCAGCAGGGAGGGCTTTGGGGGTTCAGATACGCAGTATTTT. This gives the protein CASREGFGGSDTQYF.

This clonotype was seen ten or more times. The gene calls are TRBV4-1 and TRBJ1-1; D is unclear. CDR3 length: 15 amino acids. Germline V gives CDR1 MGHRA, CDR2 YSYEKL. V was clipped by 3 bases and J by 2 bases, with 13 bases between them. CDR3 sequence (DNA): TGCGCCAGCAGCCACCATCCAAGAGACAACACTGAAGCTTTCTTT. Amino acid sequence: CASSHHPRDNTEAFF.

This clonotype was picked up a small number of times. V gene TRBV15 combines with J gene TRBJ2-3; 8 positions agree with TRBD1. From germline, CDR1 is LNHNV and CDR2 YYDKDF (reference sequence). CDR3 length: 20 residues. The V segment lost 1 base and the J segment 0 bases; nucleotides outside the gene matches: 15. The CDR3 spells CATSRGDFRWTGTSTDTQYF. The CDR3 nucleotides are TGTGCCACCAGCAGAGGTGACTTTCGATGGACAGGGACTAGCACAGATACGCAGTATTTT.

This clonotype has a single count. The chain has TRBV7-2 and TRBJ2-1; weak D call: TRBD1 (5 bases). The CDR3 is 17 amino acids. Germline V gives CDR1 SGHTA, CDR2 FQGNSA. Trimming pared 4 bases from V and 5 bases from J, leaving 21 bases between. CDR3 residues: CASSSAAWYRTNNEQFF. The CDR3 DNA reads TGTGCCAGCAGCTCCGCCGCATGGTACAGGACCAACAATGAGCAGTTCTTC. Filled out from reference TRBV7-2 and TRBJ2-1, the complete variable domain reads GAGVSQSPSNKVTEKGKDVELRCDPISGHTALYWYRQSLGQGLEFLIYFQGNSAPDKSGLPSDRFSAERTGGSVSTLTIQRTQQEDSAVYLCASSSAAWYRTNNEQFFGPGTRLTVL.

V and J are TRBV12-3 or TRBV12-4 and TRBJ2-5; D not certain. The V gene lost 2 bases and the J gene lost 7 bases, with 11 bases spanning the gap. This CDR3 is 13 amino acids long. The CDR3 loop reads CASSLLRVGTQYF. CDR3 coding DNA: TGTGCCAGCAGTTTATTAAGGGTAGGGACCCAGTACTTC.

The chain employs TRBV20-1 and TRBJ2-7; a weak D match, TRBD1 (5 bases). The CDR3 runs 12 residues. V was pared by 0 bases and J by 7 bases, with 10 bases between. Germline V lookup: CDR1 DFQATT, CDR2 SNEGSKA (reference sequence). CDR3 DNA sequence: TGCAGTGCTAGAGATGGGCCAGGGGAGCAGTACTTC. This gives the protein CSARDGPGEQYF.